A single sample is the source of the 12 T cell receptor beta chains below, sequenced in a study of T cell changes during pregnancy in multiple sclerosis. Clones were sequenced by immunoSEQ multiplex PCR, and TCRdb holds only the in-frame ones, with some missing. This sample has 40,000 or so clones, with more than 90% found just once. Sequences were derived from CD8+ T cells from peripheral blood mononuclear cells, sampled in the first trimester of pregnancy. These receptor sequences come from a female donor with multiple sclerosis, enrolled in a pregnancy study.

The J gene is TRBJ2-3, the V gene TRBV15, with D possibly matching TRBD2 (5 bases). From germline, CDR1 is LNHNV and CDR2 YYDKDF (reference sequence). CDR3 length: 17 residues. Trimming stripped 0 bases from V and 3 bases from J, with 16 bases between. CDR3 DNA sequence: TGTGCCACCAGCAGAGAGCGGGCAGGTTCTCTAACAGATACGCAGTATTTT. Its translation is CATSRERAGSLTDTQYF.

The table lists this clone with a count of one. The chain is built from TRBV7-6 and TRBJ2-1, with 7 positions matching TRBD1. Germline CDR1 and CDR2: SGHVS and FNYEAQ. The CDR3 runs to 15 residues. Unmatched junction bases numbered 6, after V lost 1 base and J lost 6 bases. CDR3 in amino acids: CASSLGRSGGNEQFF. DNA for the CDR3: TGTGCCAGCAGCTTAGGACGGTCAGGGGGCAATGAGCAGTTCTTC.

V usage is TRBV5-6 and J usage is TRBJ2-5; D gene unclear. The V gene's germline CDR1 is SGHDT and CDR2 YYEEEE. CDR3 length equals 14 residues. The V gene lost 4 bases and the J gene lost 1 base, with 11 bases spanning the gap. The CDR3 loop reads CASSLETVQETQYF. The DNA of the CDR3 is TGTGCCAGCAGCCTTGAGACTGTCCAAGAGACCCAGTACTTC.

V is TRBV5-3 and J is TRBJ2-5, with 9 nucleotides matching TRBD2. TRBV5-3 is designated an ORF whose function remains uncertain. Unmatched junction bases numbered 14, after V lost 9 bases and J lost 11 bases. There are 13 residues in the CDR3. CDR3: CANAPAGGRYQYF. The CDR3 region has the DNA TGTGCCAACGCCCCAGCGGGGGGTCGATATCAGTACTTC.

The chain recombines TRBV11-2 with TRBJ2-7, with D perhaps TRBD2 (5 bases). Trimming took 5 bases from V and 6 from J, leaving 26 bases between them. Germline CDR1 and CDR2: SGHAT and FQNNGV. The CDR3 sequence is 17 residues long. CDR3 sequence (DNA): TGTGCCAGCAGCACGTGGGTTAGCGTGGCCGACGCCGGCGAGCAGTACTTC. As protein: CASSTWVSVADAGEQYF.

This clone was recorded only once. CDR3 in amino acids: CASSILPQGEGTDTQYF. CDR3 nucleotides: TGTGCCAGTAGTATTTTACCTCAGGGGGAAGGCACAGATACGCAGTATTTT. The chain carries TRBV19 and TRBJ2-3; TRBD1 agrees at 7 bases. CDR3 length: 17 amino acids. Trimming took 3 bases from V and 1 from J; bases not matched to a gene: 10. Germline CDR1 and CDR2: LNHDA and SQIVND (reference sequence).

The rearrangement uses TRBV5-1 and TRBJ2-7; no firm D call. The length of the CDR3 is 13 residues. The V gene lost 3 bases and the J gene lost 7 bases, with 14 bases spanning the gap. CDR1 is SGHRS, CDR2 YFSETQ, per germline. The DNA of the CDR3 is TGCGCCAGCAGCTATGACATTGGATTTGAGCAGTACTTC. Translating it yields CASSYDIGFEQYF.

Comment on this clone: At one of its ends the junction is not consistent with the germline gene, which may arise from a read error. The CDR3 loop reads CASSQGPGIAF. The CDR3 DNA reads as TGTGCCAGCAGCCAAGGTCCCGGGATCGCCTTC. The chain has TRBV14 and TRBJ2-7; weak D call: TRBD2 (5 bases). This CDR3 has 11 amino acids. Germline V gene data show CDR1 as SGHDN and CDR2 as FVKESK.

The genes are TRBV27 and TRBJ2-5; the match to TRBD1 covers 8 bases. Germline-derived CDR1 and CDR2 are MNHEY and SMNVEV (reference sequence). V dropped 3 bases and J dropped 5; count of bases not matched to a gene: 5. The CDR3 extends over 14 amino acids. The CDR3 DNA follows: TGTGCCAGCAGTTTTCAGGGGGCGGGGGAGACCCAGTACTTC. It encodes CASSFQGAGETQYF.

The V gene is TRBV6-5, the J gene TRBJ1-2; D is unclear. CDR1 and CDR2 from the germline V gene are MNHEY and SVGAGI. The V end was cut by 0 bases, the J end by 5 bases, with 13 bases between. The CDR3 is 15 amino acids. Written as DNA, the CDR3 is TGTGCCAGCAGTTACTCCCTGGCGGAGGGATATGGCTACACCTTC. As protein: CASSYSLAEGYGYTF.

The chain recombines TRBV11-2 with TRBJ2-7, with 10 bases that match TRBD2. The CDR3 loop spans 12 amino acids. Per germline, CDR1 SGHAT and CDR2 FQNNGV. Trimming cost V 5 bases and J 11 bases; bases outside gene matches: 6. CDR3 residues: CASSETGTSEYF. In DNA form, the CDR3 reads TGTGCCAGCAGCGAGACCGGGACTAGCGAGTACTTC.

This sequence joins TRBV4-1 and TRBJ1-2; TRBD1 might be the D (6 bases). The germline V gene encodes CDR1 MGHRA and CDR2 YSYEKL. The CDR3 loop spans 19 amino acids. V was pared by 2 bases and J by 4 bases, with 26 bases between. The DNA of the CDR3 is TGCGCCAGCAGCCAACATATCCCACCCCGGACAGCCCGGTTCTATGGCTACACCTTC. Its protein product is CASSQHIPPRTARFYGYTF.